This T cell receptor (beta chain) was identified during a study of T cell responses to AZD1222 COVID-19 vaccine listed by TCRdb under 2021. Broadly, across the study: AZD1222 recipients given second doses at about 4 weeks or at about 12 weeks were pooled, since spike-specific TCR depth and breadth were not found to differ between the two schedules. A total of about 240 trial participants underwent TCR sequencing, of whom about 210 received two doses of AZD1222 and about 25 received two doses of the MenACWY control vaccine. Trial participants were enrolled by age into 18-55, 56-69 and 70-plus year subgroups, with roughly 160, 29 and 62 TCR-sequenced participants respectively.

Summary of the overall study and its limitations: Reportedly, close to half of the unique spike-specific TCRs recognized epitopes lying outside the regions that are mutated in the B.1.351 and B.1.1.7 variants. In the small 56-69-year group, the increase in depth fell short of significance, most likely because of low power. Participants were mostly white British and included more females than males, and it was suggested by the authors that clonal diversity may have been underestimated. The whole spike protein was spanned by vaccine-associated CD4 TCRs, and dominant responses were seen in regions 160-218 and 743-854. Only five to seven AZD1222 recipients were SARS-CoV-2 seropositive at baseline, limiting conclusions about previously exposed vaccinees. After two AZD1222 doses, both the breadth and the depth of spike-specific TCRs were significantly higher than at day 0 and than in MenACWY recipients. Because no day 14 peak-response samples were available, the repertoires could be characterized only after the peak T cell response.

This sample's time point label indicates: baseline before first vaccination. Vaccinee samples were obtained from the UK trials COV001 and COV002, which included a single-blind randomized controlled phase 2/3 trial of AZD1222 (ChAdOx1 nCoV-19) in healthy adults. For TCRbeta chain sequencing, PBMC samples were collected from trial participants at day 0 and at day 28 after the second dose. At the junction V is shortened by 3 bases and J by 3 bases; bases outside the gene matches: 5. Including the terminal cysteine and phenylalanine, the CDR3 comprises 14 residues. Only the CDR3 DNA stays, 42 bases, in frame from base 1. From the germline V gene, CDR1 is MDHEN and CDR2 is SYDVKM. Concerning this clone itself: Its antigen remains unidentified. The record has no base qualities; no much larger clone is one base away.

The CDR3 regions of human TCRbeta chains were subjected to immunosequencing. The authors processed their data as follows. TCRs in the repertoires were matched against a reference library of SARS-CoV-2-specific TCRs that had been generated with the MIRA antigen-specificity platform. Breadth was defined as the fraction of unique TCRs that were SARS-CoV-2-associated. Depth was defined as the fraction of total T cells that were SARS-CoV-2-associated. Using the MIRA data, every spike-specific TCR was mapped to the spike region that the TCR reacted to and assigned to either a CD4 or a CD8 class. Log10-transformed breadth and depth values were compared by one-way ANOVA with Sidak's multiple comparisons tests. What TCRdb holds here is the immuneACCESS table cut down to in-frame rearrangements. Part of the clones is not present; checked against another copy, under half of the missing clones reflect an unresolved V gene, and the others are unexplained. The V and J calls and clone size were taken over from that table, and D and trimming were inferred from the DNA. The sample table contains just under 90,000 clones; only one count was recorded for 70% to 90% of them. The ten largest account for less than 6% of the sample.

The material sequenced was peripheral blood, taken on day 0 of AZD1222 vaccination. This TCR was recovered from an adult in good health. The chain uses TRBV28 and TRBJ2-7; TRBD2 aligns with 7 central bases. The base sequence is TGTGCCAGCAGTTTTGTCTCTAGCGGCTACGAGCAGTACTTC. Its translation reads: CASSFVSSGYEQYF.